One sample yielded the 31 T cell receptor beta chains listed below, sequenced in a study of T cells in Graves' hyperthyroidism and ophthalmopathy. RNA transcripts provided the source from which TCR beta CDR3 regions were amplified. The primer set for the first-round RT-PCR of the TCR CDR3 was HTBI. TCRdb reanalysed the multiplex PCR reads using MiXCR and keeps one entry per CDR3 protein. The data hold 500,000 to 650,000 distinct CDR3 sequences, with about 15% observed a single time. The sequenced sample consisted of blood. These receptors all come from a woman aged 18-35 years with Graves' ophthalmopathy.

This clonotype was detected a few times. CDR3 DNA sequence: TGTGCCAGCAGTTACGTCGGGGACTATGGCTACACCTTC. Translated: CASSYVGDYGYTF. This chain uses TRBV6-5 with TRBJ1-2; D uncertain. Trimming shortened V by 2 bases and J by 3 bases, and 7 bases separated the two germline ends. CDR1 is MNHEY, CDR2 SVGAGI, per germline. The CDR3 has 13 amino acids.

The chain combines TRBV12-5 with TRBJ2-3, with a possible D match to TRBD2 (6 bases). The CDR3 is 15 amino acids. Germline CDR1 LGHNT, CDR2 FRNRAP. With 1 base removed from V and 2 bases from J, the gap between germline ends came to 10 bases. The CDR3 here is CASGLGTTYTDTQYF. The CDR3 DNA reads TGTGCTAGTGGTTTGGGGACTACCTACACAGATACGCAGTATTTT. Complete variable domain (other parts from reference TRBV12-5 and TRBJ2-3): DARVTQTPRHKVTEMGQEVTMRCQPILGHNTVFWYRQTMMQGLELLAYFRNRAPLDDSGMPKDRFSAEMPDATLATLKIQPSEPRDSAVYFCASGLGTTYTDTQYFGPGTRLTVL.

This clonotype was found many times. The chain joins TRBV2 to TRBJ1-6; the D gene is possibly TRBD1 (5 bases). Germline assignment: CDR1 SNHLY and CDR2 FYNNEI. V gave up 8 bases and J gave up 6 bases, with 14 bases separating them. The CDR3 has 14 amino acids. The CDR3 DNA is TGTGCCAGCGGCAGGTCAGGGAGTAATTCACCCCTCCACTTT. Protein: CASGRSGSNSPLHF.

This clonotype has just a few counts. V gene TRBV6-5 combines with J gene TRBJ2-2; possible D gene TRBD2, 5 bases. CDR1 is MNHEY and CDR2 is SVGAGI in the germline V gene. CDR3 length: 16 residues. V lost 0 bases and J lost 0, with 8 bases in between. CDR3 sequence reads: CASSYSASSNTGELFF. The DNA of the CDR3 is TGTGCCAGCAGTTACTCGGCTAGCTCGAACACCGGGGAGCTGTTTTTT.

Ten or more counts support this clonotype. The chain combines TRBV20-1 with TRBJ2-1; TRBD2 matches at 9 bases. CDR1 and CDR2 from the germline V gene are DFQATT and SNEGSKA (reference sequence). The V segment lost 1 base and the J segment 0 bases; nucleotides outside the gene matches: 7. The CDR3 extends over 17 amino acids. CDR3 loop: CSARARAGGLSYNEQFF. The CDR3 DNA reads TGCAGTGCTAGAGCCAGAGCGGGAGGCCTCTCCTACAATGAGCAGTTCTTC.

In this sample, this clonotype turned up many times. The chain joins TRBV27 to TRBJ2-7; D may correspond to TRBD1 or TRBD2 (6 bases each). CDR3 size: 17 residues. CDR1 is MNHEY, CDR2 SMNVEV, per germline (reference sequence). Deletions cut 5 bases from V and 3 bases from J, with 23 bases between. CDR3 nucleotide sequence: TGTGCCAGCAGTCCATACAGGGTTGGCGGGGTCTACTACGAGCAGTACTTC. This sequence encodes CASSPYRVGGVYYEQYF.

The table lists this clonotype with many counts. The chain carries TRBV28 and TRBJ1-2; 7 positions agree with TRBD1. CDR1 and CDR2 (germline): MDHEN, SYDVKM. With V trimmed by 7 bases and J by 0 bases, 11 bases remained unmatched. The CDR3 is made up of 16 amino acids. Here the CDR3 DNA reads TGTGCCAGCACCTTAGGTCGGCAGGGGGCTAACTATGGCTACACCTTC. Protein: CASTLGRQGANYGYTF.

This rearrangement joins TRBV20-1 to TRBJ2-7; 9 bases align to TRBD1. CDR1 is DFQATT, CDR2 SNEGSKA, per germline (reference sequence). The ends lost 6 bases at V and 3 bases at J; junction bases unmatched: 0. The CDR3 spans 11 residues. The CDR3 nucleotides are TGCAGTGCGACAGGGGGCTACGAGCAGTACTTC. Translating it yields CSATGGYEQYF.

The genes are TRBV10-1 and TRBJ2-3; D is undetermined. V was trimmed by 0 bases and J by 7 bases, leaving 8 bases between them. CDR1 is WNHNN and CDR2 is SYGVQD in the germline V gene (reference sequence). The CDR3 length is 13 residues. This chain's CDR3 is CASSESPQYTQYF. CDR3 nucleotides: TGCGCCAGCAGTGAGTCACCCCAGTATACGCAGTATTTT.

The chain couples TRBV6-9 to TRBJ2-5, with D possibly being TRBD1 or TRBD2 (6 bases each). V was pared by 8 bases and J by 5 bases, with 15 bases between. The CDR3 runs 13 residues. The V gene's germline CDR1 is MNHGY and CDR2 SVAAGI. DNA for the CDR3: TGTGCCAGCCGTTCGGGGGCGGGGGAGACCCAGTACTTC. Its translation: CASRSGAGETQYF.

This clonotype was observed many times. This chain links TRBV20-1 with TRBJ1-5, with D perhaps TRBD1 (5 bases). The CDR3 is 12 residues long. The V and J ends lost 3 bases and 5 bases respectively, with 8 bases between them. Germline V gives CDR1 DFQATT, CDR2 SNEGSKA (reference sequence). The CDR3 loop reads CSASRTYQPQHF. The DNA for the CDR3 is TGCAGTGCTAGCCGGACATATCAGCCCCAGCATTTT.

This clonotype was counted many times. This chain joins TRBV12-3 or TRBV12-4 and TRBJ2-1; D could derive from TRBD1 or TRBD2 (5 bases each). The CDR3 runs to 14 residues. V shed 7 bases and J shed 2 bases, with 12 bases lying between them. DNA for the CDR3: TGTGCCAGCATCCCGACGGGACCCTACAATGAGCAGTTCTTC. Amino acids: CASIPTGPYNEQFF.

In DNA, the CDR3 is TGTACGTCTGGGGGATTCTCCTACAATGAGCAGTTCTTC. It codes for CTSGGFSYNEQFF. V and J are TRBV5-6 and TRBJ2-1, with D possibly being TRBD1 or TRBD2 (5 bases each). The CDR3 totals 13 residues. In germline, CDR1 is SGHDT, CDR2 YYEEEE.

Ten or more counts support this clonotype. CDR3 nucleotide sequence: TGTGCCAGCAGTGAAAGGGTTAGCAATCAGCCCCAGCATTTT. The encoded protein is CASSERVSNQPQHF. The rearrangement joins TRBV2 to TRBJ1-5, with D uncertain. Germline CDR1 reads SNHLY; CDR2 reads FYNNEI. There are 14 residues in the CDR3. Trimming took 2 bases from V and 0 from J, leaving 5 bases between them. The variable domain in full, completed from reference TRBV2 and TRBJ1-5, reads EPEVTQTPSHQVTQMGQEVILRCVPISNHLYFYWYRQILGQKVEFLVSFYNNEISEKSEIFDDQFSVERPDGSNFTLKIRSTKLEDSAMYFCASSERVSNQPQHFGDGTRLSIL.

This clonotype occurred many times. The chain joins TRBV7-3 to TRBJ2-3; no firm D call. Germline loops: CDR1 SGHTA, CDR2 FQGTGA. There are 15 residues in the CDR3. V was trimmed by 2 bases and J by 0 bases, leaving 9 bases between them. The CDR3 DNA follows: TGTGCCAGCAGCTTAGCGGCTAGAAGCACAGATACGCAGTATTTT. As protein: CASSLAARSTDTQYF. Combining the CDR3 with reference TRBV7-3 and TRBJ2-3 gives the whole variable domain GAGVSQTPSNKVTEKGKYVELRCDPISGHTALYWYRQSLGQGPEFLIYFQGTGAADDSGLPNDRFFAVRPEGSVSTLKIQRTERGDSAVYLCASSLAARSTDTQYFGPGTRLTVL.

This clonotype was detected ten times or more. CDR3: CASSRIGLAGEDEQFF. The CDR3 region has the DNA TGTGCCAGCAGTCGCATCGGACTAGCGGGAGAAGATGAGCAGTTCTTC. The V and J genes are TRBV6-2 or TRBV6-3 and TRBJ2-1, with 13 bases that match TRBD2. Trimming at V came to 5 bases and at J to 8 bases, leaving 9 bases not matched to a gene. Germline values: CDR1 MNHEY, CDR2 SVGEGT. The CDR3 runs 16 residues.

At least ten counts were recorded for this clonotype. The gene calls are TRBV7-8 and TRBJ1-1; a possible D gene is TRBD1 (5 bases). V was shortened by 6 bases and J by 4 bases, with 12 bases between the two germline ends. Germline V gene sequence: CDR1 SGHVS, CDR2 FQNEAQ. The CDR3 totals 13 residues. The CDR3 region is CASRLRAGTEAFF. In DNA, the CDR3 is TGTGCCAGCAGACTCAGGGCGGGCACTGAAGCTTTCTTT.

As for this clonotype: Compared with germline, one end of the junction differs, possibly owing to a read error. The rearrangement links TRBV6-1 to TRBJ1-1; 7 positions agree with TRBD1. Germline V CDR1 and CDR2: MNHNS, SASEGT. The CDR3 is 12 amino acids. The CDR3 loop reads CVSRGGNTEAFF. CDR3 coding DNA: TGTGTCAGCAGGGGGGGGAACACTGAAGCTTTCTTT.

This clonotype was counted between two and nine times. V gene TRBV5-4 combines with J gene TRBJ2-5, with 8 bases that match TRBD2. The germline gives CDR1 SGHNT, CDR2 YYREEE (reference sequence). J gave up 12 bases and V 0 bases, and 10 bases lay outside the gene matches. The CDR3 runs to 14 residues. The CDR3 loop is CASSLELGLVHEYF. The CDR3 bases are TGTGCCAGCAGCTTGGAATTGGGACTAGTTCATGAGTACTTC.

This clonotype showed up many times. The V call is TRBV5-1, the J call TRBJ1-2, with D maybe TRBD1 (6 bases). The CDR3 runs to 17 residues. The V gene lost 0 bases and the J gene lost 2 bases, with 17 bases spanning the gap. Germline V gene sequence: CDR1 SGHRS, CDR2 YFSETQ. The CDR3 bases are TGCGCCAGCAGCTTGGGTGAGACAGGCAAAATCAACTATGGCTACACCTTC. This sequence encodes CASSLGETGKINYGYTF.

The chain is built from TRBV6-4 and TRBJ1-1, with 8 bases matching TRBD1. The germline V gene encodes CDR1 MRHNA and CDR2 SNTAGT. Trimming took 6 bases from V and 5 from J; bases not matched to a gene: 5. The length of the CDR3 is 13 residues. Written as DNA, the CDR3 is TGTGCCAGCAGCAGGACAGGGTGGACTGAAGCTTTCTTT. It translates to CASSRTGWTEAFF.

The table lists this clonotype with many counts. This chain connects TRBV7-9 to TRBJ1-5; D is unresolved. V dropped 4 bases and J dropped 4 bases, with 14 bases sitting between them. This CDR3 has 15 residues. CDR1 and CDR2 from the germline V gene are SEHNR and FQNEAQ (reference sequence). CDR3 sequence: CASSSDLSFNQPQHF. For the CDR3, the DNA is TGTGCCAGCAGCTCCGACCTCAGTTTTAATCAGCCCCAGCATTTT.

This chain joins TRBV19 and TRBJ2-1; 9 nucleotides match TRBD2. The CDR3 covers 16 residues. CDR1 and CDR2 from the germline V gene are LNHDA and SQIVND (reference sequence). Germline trimming cut 5 bases from V and 4 bases from J; bases unmatched to any gene: 9. CDR3 residues: CASSQDPGLAYNEQFF. The CDR3 nucleotides are TGTGCCAGTAGTCAAGACCCGGGACTAGCTTACAATGAGCAGTTCTTC.

This clonotype has ten or more counts. V usage is TRBV12-3 or TRBV12-4 and J usage is TRBJ1-5; no clear D. The CDR3 totals 14 residues. Trimming removed 3 bases at V and 7 bases at J, with 13 bases between. The CDR3 coding sequence is TGTGCCAGCAGTTTCGGTGGCGCGGGACAGCCCCAGCATTTT. Amino acids: CASSFGGAGQPQHF.

This clonotype has a handful of counts. The chain employs TRBV7-2 and TRBJ2-2, with 10 bases identical to TRBD1. Germline loops: CDR1 SGHTA, CDR2 FQGNSA. The trim removed 4 bases at V and 9 bases at J, leaving 8 bases unmatched. This CDR3 has 15 amino acids. The DNA of the CDR3 is TGTGCCAGCAGCTCACGGAGACAGGGGGCATGGGAGCTGTTTTTT. Its protein product is CASSSRRQGAWELFF.

Many counts were recorded for this clonotype. The V gene is TRBV28, the J gene TRBJ2-5, with D possibly being TRBD2 (6 bases). This CDR3 region has 15 residues. Germline V gives CDR1 MDHEN, CDR2 SYDVKM. The germline V and J ends were trimmed by 5 bases and 5 bases, with 18 bases remaining between them. This CDR3 reads CASSVGTLGAETQYF. The CDR3 DNA is TGTGCCAGCAGTGTCGGGACTCTAGGGGCGGAGACCCAGTACTTC.

The table lists this clonotype with many counts. This chain uses TRBV28 with TRBJ2-7; D ambiguous. The ends were cut back, 2 bases at V and 10 bases at J, with 15 bases in the middle. This CDR3 is built from 13 residues. Germline CDR1 reads MDHEN; CDR2 reads SYDVKM. Here the CDR3 DNA reads TGTGCCAGCAGTTTAAGTGCCCCAGCCAGACAGTACTTC. Its protein product is CASSLSAPARQYF.

This clonotype was counted many times. The chain uses TRBV5-5 and TRBJ1-1; D remains ambiguous. Trimming stripped 7 bases from V and 1 base from J, with 11 bases between. CDR1 and CDR2 (germline): SGHKS, YYEKEE (reference sequence). CDR3 length equals 13 residues. CDR3 residues: CASVKSGNTEAFF. CDR3 DNA: TGTGCCAGCGTAAAATCAGGGAACACTGAAGCTTTCTTT.

The rearrangement links TRBV11-3 to TRBJ2-5, with 9 bases matching TRBD1. The CDR3 is made up of 15 amino acids. Germline-derived CDR1 and CDR2 are SGHNT and YENEEA. Unmatched junction bases numbered 5, after V lost 2 bases and J lost 4 bases. The CDR3 protein is CASSLRQGVRETQYF. The DNA of the CDR3 is TGTGCCAGCAGCTTAAGACAGGGGGTACGAGAGACCCAGTACTTC.

The chain carries TRBV7-8 and TRBJ1-4; D is possibly TRBD1 (5 bases). The germline CDR1 and CDR2 sequences are SGHVS and FQNEAQ. With 8 bases removed from V and 7 bases from J, the gap between germline ends came to 20 bases. CDR3 size: 15 residues. This CDR3 is CASSRGGGFSEKLFF. The DNA for the CDR3 is TGTGCCAGCTCCCGGGGGGGAGGTTTTAGTGAAAAACTGTTTTTT. Using reference TRBV7-8 and TRBJ1-4 for the parts outside the CDR3, the full variable domain is GAGVSQSPRYKVAKRGQDVALRCDPISGHVSLFWYQQALGQGPEFLTYFQNEAQLDKSGLPSDRFFAERPEGSVSTLKIQRTQQEDSAVYLCASSRGGGFSEKLFFGSGTQLSVL.

This sequence joins TRBV2 and TRBJ1-1; TRBD1 agrees at 9 bases. The trim removed 6 bases at V and 5 bases at J, leaving 7 bases unmatched. CDR3 length: 14 amino acids. Germline loops: CDR1 SNHLY, CDR2 FYNNEI. CDR3 in amino acids: CASRPGTGKTEAFF. Written as DNA, the CDR3 is TGTGCCAGCAGGCCGGGGACAGGGAAGACTGAAGCTTTCTTT.